Sequencing of this T cell receptor beta chain was carried out in a study of T cells in Graves' hyperthyroidism and ophthalmopathy. Clinical symptoms, serum thyroxine, TRAb, thyroid ultrasound and orbital computed tomography established diagnosis. PBMCs were obtained from about 9 ml fresh peripheral blood. From RNA transcripts, TCR beta CDR3 regions were amplified. The HTBI primer set served for first-round RT-PCR of the TCR CDR3. TCRdb recomputed calls from the multiplex PCR reads with MiXCR, one row per CDR3 protein. Among around 300,000 distinct CDR3 sequences listed, about an eighth were seen once. Germline V gene data show CDR1 as LGHDT and CDR2 as YNNKEL (reference sequence). This CDR3 comprises 13 residues. Trimming pared 0 bases from V and 5 bases from J, leaving 5 bases between. This clonotype showed up many times.

The TCR comes from a young woman with Graves' hyperthyroidism that later progressed to Graves' ophthalmopathy. Material for sequencing was blood. This chain uses TRBV3-1 with TRBJ2-1, with unresolved D. CDR3 sequence: CASSQDLDNEQFF. Here the CDR3 DNA reads TGTGCCAGCAGCCAAGATCTCGACAATGAGCAGTTCTTC.